Listed below are T cell receptor beta chains from one sample, sequenced in a study of T cell repertoires in cytomegalovirus infection. Via MiXCR, TCRdb re-called the reads, giving one row per CDR3 protein. This sample has more than 400,000 distinct CDR3 sequences, with roughly 29% found just once. The material sequenced was PBMCs. These receptors came from a human donor in good health (CMV status not recorded). Some clones in this sample may be carry-over from other donors' samples. Both conserved end residues are part of each CDR3. Each record gives: clone size, D gene, CDR3 length, J gene, V gene, CDR3 DNA, CDR3 protein. The D gene is left open where the match is weak. Rows give clone size only sometimes, using once, few, many, or a class for an expanded clone.

>few|NA|16|TRBJ1-2|TRBV14
TGTGCCAGCAGCCGGCACGACGGGACACCTAACTATGGCTACACCTTC
CASSRHDGTPNYGYTF
>NA|TRBD2|16|TRBJ2-3|TRBV27
TGTGCCAGCAGTATCTCACTAGCGGGGCACACAGATACGCAGTATTTT
CASSISLAGHTDTQYF
>NA|NA|18|TRBJ2-3|TRBV19
TGTGCCAGTAGAGAAACAACGGCGGGGATTAGGAGCACAGATACGCAGTATTTT
CASRETTAGIRSTDTQYF
>many|NA|14|TRBJ2-5|TRBV7-2
TGTGCCAGCAGCTTACAGGGATCGCGAGAGACCCAGTACTTC
CASSLQGSRETQYF
>NA|TRBD2|20|TRBJ2-1|TRBV11-3
TGTGCCAGCAGCTTTGCCGGATGGACTAGCGGGGAGAGCTCCTACTATGAGCAGTTCTTC
CASSFAGWTSGESSYYEQFF
>many|NA|16|TRBJ1-1|TRBV7-9
TGTGCCAGCAGCTTAGCTCTCGGGGGCGCGGTGACTGAAGCTTTCTTT
CASSLALGGAVTEAFF
>many|TRBD1|16|TRBJ1-4|TRBV7-2
TGTGCCAGCAGCTTAGAAGGGACAGCAACTAATGAAAAACTGTTTTTT
CASSLEGTATNEKLFF
>many|TRBD1|14|TRBJ1-5|TRBV7-2
TGTGCCAGCAGCTTAAGAACAGGGGATCAGCCCCAGCATTTT
CASSLRTGDQPQHF
>NA|NA|14|TRBJ1-5|TRBV4-2
TGTGCCAGCAGCCAAGGTGATGGAAATCAGCCCCAGCATTTT
CASSQGDGNQPQHF
>NA|TRBD2|18|TRBJ2-5|TRBV4-1
TGCGCCAGCAGCCAGGTTCTTGGGGGGGAGGGAGGAAAAGAGACCCAGTACTTC
CASSQVLGGEGGKETQYF
>NA|NA|16|TRBJ2-1|TRBV19
TGTGCCAGTAGTATAGAGGAGCGGCTAGGATACAATGAGCAGTTCTTC
CASSIEERLGYNEQFF
>NA|TRBD1|14|TRBJ1-5|TRBV7-2
TGTGCCAGCAGCTTTCACAGGGGTAATCAGCCCCAGCATTTT
CASSFHRGNQPQHF
>few|TRBD2|16|TRBJ2-7|TRBV28
TGTGCCAGCAGAATAGGACTAGCGGGAGGGCGCCACGAGCAGTACTTC
CASRIGLAGGRHEQYF
>NA|NA|15|TRBJ1-2|TRBV5-6
TGTGCCAGCAGCTTGGCCGGACGGGGCTTCTATGGCTACACCTTC
CASSLAGRGFYGYTF
>NA|NA|14|TRBJ1-5|TRBV27
TGTGCCAGCAGTCATGGGTCCCAGGGGCAGCCCCAGCATTTT
CASSHGSQGQPQHF
>few|TRBD1|16|TRBJ1-6|TRBV5-4
TGTGCCAGCAGCTTGGGACAGGGAAGAAGGGATTCACCCCTCCACTTT
CASSLGQGRRDSPLHF
>NA|NA|17|TRBJ2-2|TRBV7-9
TGTGCCAGCAGCTTAGAGGAGTTGGGACCAAACACCGGGGAGCTGTTTTTT
CASSLEELGPNTGELFF
>NA|NA|16|TRBJ2-2|TRBV7-2
TGTGCCAGCAGATTTTTGCAGGGGTTCATAACCAGGGAGCTGTTTTTT
CASRFLQGFITRELFF
>few|NA|18|TRBJ1-3|TRBV6-5
TGTGCCAGCAGTTTACATAATCCGCTGGCGATCTCTGGAAACACCATATATTTT
CASSLHNPLAISGNTIYF
>NA|TRBD2|16|TRBJ2-2|TRBV11-2
TGTGCCAGCAGCTCGTATAGCGGGAGGGCCACCGGGGAGCTGTTTTTT
CASSSYSGRATGELFF
>many|NA|16|TRBJ2-5|TRBV7-2
TGTGCCAGCAGCTCCACGGAGGTACGGGGAGGAGAGACCCAGTACTTC
CASSSTEVRGGETQYF
>NA|TRBD1|18|TRBJ2-7|TRBV28
TGTGCCAGCAGCCTACCCCCCTCGTCCGGGACAGGAACCTACGAGCAGTACTTC
CASSLPPSSGTGTYEQYF
>many|NA|12|TRBJ2-1|TRBV7-2
TGTGCCAGCAGCCTTAGCGCTAATGAGCAGTTCTTC
CASSLSANEQFF
>NA|NA|15|TRBJ2-1|TRBV11-2
TGTGCCAGCAGCTTAGAAGGGCAAACCAACAATGAGCAGTTCTTC
CASSLEGQTNNEQFF
>many|NA|15|TRBJ1-5|TRBV19
TGTGCCAGTAGTATTGGGGCACATAGCAATCAGCCCCAGCATTTT
CASSIGAHSNQPQHF
>many|NA|16|TRBJ2-1|TRBV7-2
TGTGCCAGCAGCTGGCGGGCCCGAAGCTCCTACAATGAGCAGTTCTTC
CASSWRARSSYNEQFF
>few|NA|13|TRBJ1-6|TRBV12-3/TRBV12-4
TGTGCCAGCAGTTTAGGGGGGACTTCACCCCTCCACTTT
CASSLGGTSPLHF
>few|NA|13|TRBJ2-5|TRBV12-3/TRBV12-4
TGTGCCAGCAGCCGAGGACATAGGGAGACCCAGTACTTC
CASSRGHRETQYF
>few|NA|17|TRBJ1-1|TRBV5-6
TGTGCCAGCAGCCCTGGTGGTAGACACCTCATAGGGACTGAAGCTTTCTTT
CASSPGGRHLIGTEAFF
>NA|NA|11|TRBJ2-5|TRBV28
TGTGCCAGCAGTTATTTGGGGACCCAGTACTTC
CASSYLGTQYF
>NA|NA|12|TRBJ1-1|TRBV7-2
TGTGCCAGCAGGGTCCTGAACACTGAAGCTTTCTTT
CASRVLNTEAFF
>NA|NA|15|TRBJ1-5|TRBV6-1
TGTGCCAGCAGTGAAGAGGGGGGCAGTCGTCAGCCCCAGCATTTT
CASSEEGGSRQPQHF
>few|TRBD2|14|TRBJ2-3|TRBV28
TGTGCCACCAGGACTAGCGGGTTCACAGATACGCAGTATTTT
CATRTSGFTDTQYF
>NA|NA|13|TRBJ2-2|TRBV19
TGTGCCACCAACGGACCCCGGTTTGGGGAGCTGTTTTTT
CATNGPRFGELFF
>NA|NA|13|TRBJ1-1|TRBV5-6
TGTGCCAGCAGCTTCGGGAGAACACCTGAAGCTTTCTTT
CASSFGRTPEAFF
>many|NA|14|TRBJ1-1|TRBV7-8
TGTGCCAGCAGCTTAAAAGGGGTGAACACTGAAGCTTTCTTT
CASSLKGVNTEAFF
>once|NA|14|TRBJ1-2|TRBV18
TGTGCCAGCTCACCTCGGTACGGAGACTATGGCTACACCTTC
CASSPRYGDYGYTF
>few|NA|14|TRBJ2-5|TRBV12-3/TRBV12-4
TGTGCCAGCAGTTACAGGGGAGGGCAAGAGACCCAGTACTTC
CASSYRGGQETQYF
>many|NA|15|TRBJ1-5|TRBV11-2
TGTGCCAGCAGCTTAGAACAGGGCTCTAGTCAGCCCCAGCATTTT
CASSLEQGSSQPQHF
>few|TRBD2|21|TRBJ2-3|TRBV7-8
TGTGCCAGCAGCTTCCCCCGCCGACAGGGGACTAGCGGGAGGAACACAGATACGCAGTATTTT
CASSFPRRQGTSGRNTDTQYF
>many|TRBD2|14|TRBJ2-7|TRBV28
TGTGCCAGCAGTTTATCGGCTAGCGGCTACGAGCAGTACTTC
CASSLSASGYEQYF
>many|NA|14|TRBJ2-7|TRBV12-3/TRBV12-4
TGTGCCAGCAGTTTATCGGGAGTGGAAGTTGAGCAGTACTTC
CASSLSGVEVEQYF
>NA|TRBD1|16|TRBJ2-1|TRBV4-3
TGCGCCAGCAGCCAAGATTGGGACAGGGATGTTGATGAGCAGTTCTTC
CASSQDWDRDVDEQFF
>few|TRBD2|14|TRBJ2-1|TRBV6-5
TGTGCCAGCACCACTAGCGGGAGATTGAATGAGCAGTTCTTC
CASTTSGRLNEQFF
>many|NA|17|TRBJ2-1|TRBV5-4
TGTGCCAGCAGCTTGGGTGGAGCTGTGAGCTCCTACAATGAGCAGTTCTTC
CASSLGGAVSSYNEQFF
>NA|NA|14|TRBJ1-5|TRBV7-9
TGTGCCAGCAGTTTGCCCACAGGGAATCAGCCCCAGCATTTT
CASSLPTGNQPQHF
>NA|NA|14|TRBJ2-7|TRBV11-2
TGTGCCAGCAGCTTCAAAAGGCGGGTGAACGAGCAGTACTTC
CASSFKRRVNEQYF
>NA|NA|14|TRBJ1-2|TRBV11-1
TGTGCCAGCAGCTTACCGGGACGGCCGGAGGGCTACACCTTC
CASSLPGRPEGYTF
>NA|TRBD2|16|TRBJ2-7|TRBV2
TGTGCCAGCAGGTATGGGACTAGCGGGAGTTCCTACGAGCAGTACTTC
CASRYGTSGSSYEQYF
>few|NA|13|TRBJ2-7|TRBV6-2/TRBV6-3
TGTGCCAGCAGTTACGTTCTAACCTACGAGCAGTACTTC
CASSYVLTYEQYF
>few|TRBD1|17|TRBJ2-7|TRBV4-1
TGCGCCAGCAGCCAGGGCCGACGGGACAGGGCCTCGTACGAGCAGTACTTC
CASSQGRRDRASYEQYF
>NA|NA|14|TRBJ1-2|TRBV7-9
TGTGCCAGCAGCACAAGTAAGGAGATACATGGCTACACCTTC
CASSTSKEIHGYTF
>few|NA|17|TRBJ2-3|TRBV11-2
TGTGCCAGCAGCTTAGTTGCGGGTCCCCTGGGTCCAGATACGCAGTATTTT
CASSLVAGPLGPDTQYF
>NA|TRBD1|14|TRBJ2-2|TRBV6-6
TGTGCCAGCAGTTACCCTGACAGGGCCGGGGAGCTGTTTTTT
CASSYPDRAGELFF
>NA|NA|13|TRBJ1-1|TRBV6-2/TRBV6-3
TGTGCCAGCAGTTCCCTACTGAACACTGAAGCTTTCTTT
CASSSLLNTEAFF
>NA|NA|12|TRBJ1-1|TRBV6-4
TGTGCCACCCGGGACTCGAACACTGAAGCTTTCTTT
CATRDSNTEAFF
>NA|NA|13|TRBJ1-5|TRBV20-1
TGCAGTGCTAGAGTTCCGGATAATCAGCCCCAGCATTTT
CSARVPDNQPQHF
>few|NA|18|TRBJ1-2|TRBV4-1
TGCGCCAGCAGCCCTCATGGAGCCCGAGAAGAGAGTAACTATGGCTACACCTTC
CASSPHGAREESNYGYTF
>NA|NA|15|TRBJ2-5|TRBV6-2/TRBV6-3
TGTGCCAGCAGTTTCCGGGACCTAGGGAAGGAGACCCAGTACTTC
CASSFRDLGKETQYF